This T cell receptor beta chain was profiled in a study of shared clonotypes between healthy human individuals. Only CD45RO-negative cells positively selected for CCR7 counted as naive CD8 cells, so terminally differentiated effector memory CD45RA+ cells were excluded. Sequencing used immunoSEQ multiplex PCR; TCRdb keeps in-frame clones, though not all of them. The table lists 560,000 or so clones, approximately 96% of them singletons, with 0.11% in the top ten. The V segment lost 0 bases and the J segment 5 bases; nucleotides outside the gene matches: 9. The CDR3 has 16 residues. In germline, CDR1 is MGHRA, CDR2 YSYEKL.

Material for sequencing was naive CD8+ T cells sorted from blood. The gene calls are TRBV4-1 and TRBJ2-7, with TRBD2 matching 8 bases. The sequence was collected from a young woman in good health. Here the CDR3 reads CASSQEPGTRGDEQYF. As DNA, the CDR3 is TGCGCCAGCAGCCAAGAGCCTGGGACTAGGGGGGACGAGCAGTACTTC.